The 30 T cell receptor beta chains below all came from one sample that was sequenced in a study of CD8 T cells in acute hepatitis C reinfection. The assay was immunoSEQ multiplex PCR, and TCRdb's table has in-frame clones only and misses some. Of tens of thousands of clones detected, around 85% appear once; the ten largest clones hold approximately 11%. Time point denoted: naive CD8 control sorted from an acute-time-point sample. What was sequenced was naive CD8+ T cells from PBMCs. These receptors were collected from a woman between 18 and 29 years old who spontaneously cleared hepatitis C infection.

The chain has TRBV19 and TRBJ2-7, with TRBD2 identical over 8 bases. The CDR3 extends over 13 amino acids. In germline, CDR1 is LNHDA, CDR2 SQIVND (reference sequence). V gave up 7 bases and J gave up 5 bases; unmatched junction bases: 7. The CDR3 nucleotides read TGTGCCAGTATAGGACTAGCCAGCAACGAGCAGTACTTC. It specifies CASIGLASNEQYF.

The chain has TRBV4-1 and TRBJ2-7; D uncertain. Deletions cut 0 bases from V and 1 base from J, with 10 bases between. Germline V gene lookup returns CDR1 MGHRA and CDR2 YSYEKL. The CDR3 extends over 15 amino acids. The CDR3 is CASSQDPGPSYEQYF. The CDR3 DNA follows: TGCGCCAGCAGCCAAGATCCGGGTCCTTCCTACGAGCAGTACTTC.

The CDR3 protein is CASSPTTERLAFSTDTQYF. CDR3 nucleotide sequence: TGTGCCAGCAGCCCTACCACCGAAAGACTAGCCTTTAGCACAGATACGCAGTATTTT. The chain is built from TRBV13 and TRBJ2-3, with 7 bases identical to TRBD2. V shed 5 bases, J shed 0 bases, and the junction held 17 bases outside the gene matches. Germline CDR1 is PRHDT and CDR2 is FYEKMQ (reference sequence). This CDR3 is 19 amino acids long.

The chain links TRBV7-6 to TRBJ2-3; D unclear. Per the germline V gene, CDR1 is SGHVS and CDR2 is FNYEAQ. This CDR3 comprises 15 residues. With 5 bases removed from V and 1 base from J, the gap between germline ends came to 13 bases. The CDR3: CASSTTPVGTDTQYF. The DNA for the CDR3 is TGTGCCAGCAGCACAACCCCGGTGGGCACAGATACGCAGTATTTT.

CDR3 residues: CSVELAANTGELFF. In DNA form, the CDR3 reads TGCAGCGTTGAACTAGCGGCGAACACCGGGGAGCTGTTTTTT. The J gene is TRBJ2-2, the V gene TRBV29-1; 7 nucleotides agree with TRBD2. CDR1 and CDR2 from the germline V gene are SQVTM and ANQGSEA. The V and J ends lost 2 bases and 0 bases, in that order; junction bases with no gene match: 0. The CDR3 has 14 amino acids.

The CDR3: CASSELGLEQYF. The CDR3 DNA follows: TGTGCCAGCAGTGAATTAGGGCTCGAGCAGTACTTC. The J gene is TRBJ2-7, the V gene TRBV6-1; no reliable D call. The V and J ends lost 2 bases and 6 bases respectively, with 8 bases between them. The CDR3 runs to 12 residues. Germline CDR1 reads MNHNS; CDR2 reads SASEGT.

This rearrangement joins TRBV9 to TRBJ2-1; 7 bases agree with TRBD2. Germline V gives CDR1 SGDLS, CDR2 YYNGEE. There are 13 residues in the CDR3. J lost 6 bases, V lost 3 bases, and 3 bases had no gene match. The chain's CDR3 is CASSGASGNEQFF. CDR3 in DNA: TGTGCCAGCAGCGGGGCTAGCGGCAATGAGCAGTTCTTC.

V is TRBV5-4 and J is TRBJ2-7; no clear D. Germline V CDR1 and CDR2: SGHNT, YYREEE (reference sequence). The CDR3 is 12 amino acids. Trimming removed 6 bases at V and 9 bases at J, with 16 bases between. CDR3 coding DNA: TGTGCCAGCACCCCTGGGTCAGGACCGCAGTACTTC. Translation gives CASTPGSGPQYF.

The V gene is TRBV6-1, the J gene TRBJ2-3, with 7 bases fitting TRBD2. Germline CDR1 and CDR2: MNHNS and SASEGT. The ends lost 2 bases at V and 0 bases at J; junction bases unmatched: 5. The CDR3 contains 16 residues. DNA for the CDR3: TGTGCCAGCAGTGAACAACTAGCGAGAAGCACAGATACGCAGTATTTT. It encodes CASSEQLARSTDTQYF.

The chain carries TRBV7-9 and TRBJ2-1; D is unresolved. Trimming took off 5 bases at V and 10 bases at J, with 12 bases between the two ends. CDR1 and CDR2 (germline): SEHNR, FQNEAQ (reference sequence). This CDR3 comprises 12 residues. The CDR3 nucleotides are TGTGCCAGCAGCCGGGTCGAGAAGGAGCAGTTCTTC. This encodes CASSRVEKEQFF.

The chain has TRBV30 and TRBJ1-1, with D maybe TRBD1 (5 bases). CDR3 length: 14 amino acids. The germline V and J ends were trimmed by 4 bases and 4 bases, with 16 bases remaining between them. CDR1 and CDR2 (germline): GTSNPN, SVGIG (reference sequence). The CDR3 is CAWTQRGRGTEAFF. In nucleotides, the CDR3 is TGTGCCTGGACCCAGCGGGGGAGAGGCACTGAAGCTTTCTTT.

The chain is built from TRBV18 and TRBJ2-5; D remains unclear. V was clipped by 3 bases and J by 9 bases, with 17 bases between them. The CDR3 runs 14 residues. Germline V gene sequence: CDR1 KGHSH, CDR2 LQKENI. The CDR3 protein is CASSPSETALSQYF. DNA for the CDR3: TGTGCCAGCTCACCCTCCGAGACGGCACTATCCCAGTACTTC. Together with reference TRBV18 and TRBJ2-5, the CDR3 gives the full variable domain: NAGVMQNPRHLVRRRGQEARLRCSPMKGHSHVYWYRQLPEEGLKFMVYLQKENIIDESGMPKERFSAEFPKEGPSILRIQQVVRGDSAAYFCASSPSETALSQYFGPGTRLLVL.

This clone came up a few times. The chain recombines TRBV2 with TRBJ2-1; D is undetermined. The CDR3 has 10 residues. The germline V gene encodes CDR1 SNHLY and CDR2 FYNNEI. The V gene lost 6 bases and the J gene lost 6 bases, with 3 bases spanning the gap. The CDR3 is CASRGNEQFF. In nucleotides, the CDR3 is TGTGCCAGCAGGGGCAATGAGCAGTTCTTC.

A few counts support this clone. The chain links TRBV2 to TRBJ2-5, with D unclear. V lost 8 bases, J lost 2 bases, and 9 bases lay in between. CDR3 length equals 12 residues. From germline, CDR1 is SNHLY and CDR2 FYNNEI. CDR3 DNA sequence: TGTGCCAGCTTTGCGAGACAAGAGACCCAGTACTTC. Its translation is CASFARQETQYF.

This chain uses TRBV7-9 with TRBJ2-5; no clear D gene. CDR1 SEHNR and CDR2 FQNEAQ come from the germline V gene (reference sequence). Trimming removed 5 bases at V and 4 bases at J, with 14 bases between. CDR3 length: 14 residues. CDR3 nucleotides: TGTGCCAGCAGCGCTAACCTGGATGGAGAGACCCAGTACTTC. Residues: CASSANLDGETQYF.

The V and J genes are TRBV9 and TRBJ1-3; 7 bases line up with TRBD1. This CDR3 is built from 15 residues. The germline CDR1 and CDR2 sequences are SGDLS and YYNGEE. Trimming at V came to 3 bases and at J to 0 bases, leaving 3 bases not matched to a gene. CDR3 coding DNA: TGTGCCAGCAGCGAGGGGGCGAGCTCTGGAAACACCATATATTTT. Its translation is CASSEGASSGNTIYF.

The genes are TRBV6-1 and TRBJ2-1, with unresolved D. CDR3 length: 12 amino acids. Trimming stripped 1 base from V and 7 bases from J, with 5 bases between. Per germline, CDR1 MNHNS and CDR2 SASEGT. The CDR3 DNA reads as TGTGCCAGCAGTGAAGTATCGAATGAGCAGTTCTTC. Translated: CASSEVSNEQFF.

V gene TRBV6-5 combines with J gene TRBJ1-1; D is ambiguous. V lost 4 bases and J 0 bases, leaving 12 bases between the germline ends. Germline V lookup: CDR1 MNHEY, CDR2 SVGAGI. The length of the CDR3 is 15 residues. CDR3 sequence reads: CASSLTSEVNTEAFF. The CDR3 nucleotides read TGTGCCAGCAGTTTGACATCCGAAGTGAACACTGAAGCTTTCTTT.

To note about this clone: The germline gene is not matched at one end of the junction; a read error may be the cause. The J gene is TRBJ1-1, the V gene TRBV2, with TRBD1 matching over 7 bases. Germline CDR1 SNHLY, CDR2 FYNNEI. This CDR3 region has 11 residues. The CDR3 here is CASSGVRGAIF. The CDR3 DNA follows: TGTGCCAGCAGTGGGGTCAGGGGGGCCATATTT.

In this sample, this clone turned up once. V is TRBV19 and J is TRBJ2-2; the D gene is possibly TRBD2 (5 bases). The CDR3 has 13 residues. V lost 6 bases, J lost 8 bases, and 13 bases lay in between. CDR1 is LNHDA and CDR2 is SQIVND in the germline V gene (reference sequence). The CDR3 DNA follows: TGTGCCAGTAGGGAGACACTAGGTGGGGAGCTGTTTTTT. It encodes CASRETLGGELFF. Looking up the rest from reference TRBV19 and TRBJ2-2 gives the full variable domain: DGGITQSPKYLFRKEGQNVTLSCEQNLNHDAMYWYRQDPGQGLRLIYYSQIVNDFQKGDIAEGYSVSREKKESFPLTVTSAQKNPTAFYLCASRETLGGELFFGEGSRLTVL.

V and J are TRBV29-1 and TRBJ2-3; 8 positions match TRBD2. The CDR3 is 15 residues long. Germline CDR1 reads SQVTM; CDR2 reads ANQGSEA. J lost 5 bases, V lost 4 bases, and 11 bases had no gene match. CDR3: CSVVYGRAFGDTQYF. Written as DNA, the CDR3 is TGCAGCGTTGTATACGGGAGGGCCTTTGGAGATACGCAGTATTTT.

In this sample, this clone turned up once. The rearrangement joins TRBV5-1 to TRBJ2-7; TRBD1 agrees at 9 bases. Germline CDR1 reads SGHRS; CDR2 reads YFSETQ. V gave up 2 bases and J gave up 1 base; unmatched junction bases: 7. The CDR3 has 16 amino acids. DNA for the CDR3: TGCGCCAGCAGCTTATCCCCGGGACAGGGATCCTACGAGCAGTACTTC. This encodes CASSLSPGQGSYEQYF.

This clone was seen a handful of times. V gene TRBV19 combines with J gene TRBJ1-2; 7 bases fit TRBD1. The CDR3 spans 13 residues. V trimming: 3 bases; J trimming: 6 bases; junction bases outside the gene matches: 4. The V gene's germline CDR1 is LNHDA and CDR2 SQIVND (reference sequence). CDR3 coding DNA: TGTGCCAGTAGTATCCTTACAGGGGATGGCTACACCTTC. Amino acid sequence: CASSILTGDGYTF. The variable domain in full, completed from reference TRBV19 and TRBJ1-2, reads DGGITQSPKYLFRKEGQNVTLSCEQNLNHDAMYWYRQDPGQGLRLIYYSQIVNDFQKGDIAEGYSVSREKKESFPLTVTSAQKNPTAFYLCASSILTGDGYTFGSGTRLTVV.

The rearrangement uses TRBV4-1 and TRBJ2-5; D is possibly TRBD1 (6 bases). Trimming took 4 bases from V and 5 from J, leaving 14 bases between them. The CDR3 covers 14 residues. Germline V gives CDR1 MGHRA, CDR2 YSYEKL. For the CDR3, the DNA is TGCGCCAGCAGCCTGGGGGCCCCAGGGGAGACCCAGTACTTC. Translation: CASSLGAPGETQYF.

The V call is TRBV27, the J call TRBJ2-1, with D perhaps TRBD1 (6 bases). Trimming left V 3 bases short and J 10 bases short, with 10 bases between. The CDR3 totals 12 residues. Germline V gene sequence: CDR1 MNHEY, CDR2 SMNVEV (reference sequence). CDR3 residues: CASSFTGREQFF. DNA for the CDR3: TGTGCCAGCAGTTTTACAGGGCGGGAGCAGTTCTTC.

The V and J genes are TRBV7-8 and TRBJ1-1; D call uncertain. This CDR3 comprises 14 residues. Trimming removed 0 bases at V and 8 bases at J, with 13 bases between. Germline values: CDR1 SGHVS, CDR2 FQNEAQ. CDR3 nucleotides: TGTGCCAGCAGCTTAGCGACTCCCACGTTCGAAGCTTTCTTT. This translates into CASSLATPTFEAFF.

The chain uses TRBV25-1 and TRBJ1-1; no clear D. Looked up from germline, CDR1 is MGHDK and CDR2 is SYGVNS. Trimming removed 0 bases from V and 6 bases from J, with 8 bases in between. This CDR3 is 13 amino acids long. CDR3 nucleotide sequence: TGTGCCAGCAGTGAATATAACATTCCTGAAGCTTTCTTT. Residues: CASSEYNIPEAFF.

The CDR3 DNA is TGTGCCAGCAGCGAAAAGGTCGGACAGGGGGCGGTTGGCTACACCTTC. The encoded protein is CASSEKVGQGAVGYTF. The chain combines TRBV7-3 with TRBJ1-2, with 11 bases matching TRBD1. V dropped 5 bases and J dropped 7; count of bases not matched to a gene: 12. Germline assignment: CDR1 SGHTA and CDR2 FQGTGA. CDR3 length: 16 residues. The full variable domain, completed using reference TRBV7-3 and TRBJ1-2, is GAGVSQTPSNKVTEKGKYVELRCDPISGHTALYWYRQSLGQGPEFLIYFQGTGAADDSGLPNDRFFAVRPEGSVSTLKIQRTERGDSAVYLCASSEKVGQGAVGYTFGSGTRLTVV.

This clone was seen a single time. This rearrangement joins TRBV7-8 to TRBJ2-3, with D possibly TRBD2 on 6 matching bases. Germline V CDR1 and CDR2: SGHVS, FQNEAQ. Trimming removed 5 bases from V and 5 bases from J, with 17 bases in between. CDR3 size: 15 residues. The CDR3 DNA reads TGTGCCAGCAGCCCCCCCGCGGGAAGCCGAGATACGCAGTATTTT. Its translation is CASSPPAGSRDTQYF.

The chain has TRBV6-5 and TRBJ2-5; D might be TRBD2 (5 bases). Trimming stripped 6 bases from V and 7 bases from J, with 21 bases between. The CDR3 extends over 15 amino acids. Germline V gene lookup returns CDR1 MNHEY and CDR2 SVGAGI. This CDR3 reads CASRPRVGSGWTQYF. The CDR3 DNA follows: TGTGCCAGCAGACCGCGGGTGGGATCTGGGTGGACCCAGTACTTC.